Below, 29 T cell receptor beta chains from the same sample are listed, as sequenced in a study of blood T cell repertoires in COVID-19. Assay used: immunoSEQ multiplex PCR; TCRdb lists only in-frame clones, some missing. The sample has under 130,000 clones, less than 90% seen once; the top ten hold around 4.1%. The sample comprised peripheral blood. Every receptor here comes from a man aged 50 or older with acute or convalescent COVID-19.

The gene calls are TRBV2 and TRBJ1-6; unclear D gene. Germline V gene data show CDR1 as SNHLY and CDR2 as FYNNEI. Trimming took 6 bases from V and 9 from J, leaving 18 bases between them. The CDR3 spans 15 residues. CDR3 sequence (DNA): TGTGCCAGCAGGCCGCTCAATACCGGCGGTTCACCCCTCCACTTT. Translated, it gives CASRPLNTGGSPLHF.

The V gene is TRBV10-3, the J gene TRBJ2-3; D possibly corresponds to TRBD2 (6 bases). V lost 6 bases to trimming and J lost 0 bases, with 10 bases between them. Germline-derived CDR1 and CDR2 are ENHRY and SYGVKD. CDR3 length: 14 residues. The CDR3 DNA sequence: TGTGCCATCAGGGGACTTACTAGCACAGATACGCAGTATTTT. It is translated as CAIRGLTSTDTQYF.

The V call is TRBV7-2, the J call TRBJ2-1; 9 bases line up with TRBD2. The germline gives CDR1 SGHTA, CDR2 FQGNSA. V was clipped by 3 bases and J by 7 bases; unmatched bases: 4. The CDR3 runs 14 residues. Written as DNA, the CDR3 is TGTGCCAGCAGCTTTAGCGGGAGCTCGAATGAGCAGTTCTTC. This gives the protein CASSFSGSSNEQFF.

The chain combines TRBV11-2 with TRBJ1-2; D remains unclear. The CDR3 is made up of 15 amino acids. Looked up from germline, CDR1 is SGHAT and CDR2 is FQNNGV. With 5 bases removed from V and 4 bases from J, the gap between germline ends came to 17 bases. The CDR3 region is CASSARNGSAYGYTF. The CDR3 DNA is TGTGCCAGCAGCGCTAGGAACGGCAGCGCCTATGGCTACACCTTC.

The chain employs TRBV3-1 (or the pseudogene TRBV3-2) and TRBJ2-1, with TRBD1 matching over 7 bases. The V gene end was trimmed by 4 bases and the J gene end by 5 bases; junction bases not matched to a gene: 11. This CDR3 has 16 amino acids. CDR1 and CDR2 from the germline V gene are LGHDT and YNNKEL (reference sequence). Here the CDR3 DNA reads TGTGCCAGCAGCCCTCTAGGGGGCAGGTTCGACAATGAGCAGTTCTTC. This translates into CASSPLGGRFDNEQFF.

The chain couples TRBV27 to TRBJ2-1; D is possibly TRBD1 (5 bases). V was cut by 6 bases and J by 5 bases, with 20 bases left in between. The CDR3 is 16 amino acids. Germline V gives CDR1 MNHEY, CDR2 SMNVEV (reference sequence). The chain's CDR3 is CASRPNWQGPNNEQFF. CDR3 in DNA: TGTGCCAGCAGGCCAAACTGGCAGGGCCCCAACAATGAGCAGTTCTTC.

The J gene is TRBJ1-1, the V gene TRBV19; TRBD1 matches 7 bases. The CDR3 consists of 14 residues. The V segment lost 6 bases and the J segment 1 base; nucleotides outside the gene matches: 5. Germline CDR1 is LNHDA and CDR2 is SQIVND (reference sequence). The CDR3 loop is CASRRQGSNTEAFF. DNA of the CDR3: TGTGCCAGTAGAAGACAGGGATCGAACACTGAAGCTTTCTTT.

The rearrangement links TRBV29-1 to TRBJ2-3; the match to TRBD2 covers 8 bases. CDR3 length: 15 amino acids. V lost 4 bases, J lost 5 bases, and 11 bases stayed unmatched. CDR1 SQVTM and CDR2 ANQGSEA come from the germline V gene. The CDR3 DNA is TGCAGCGTTGGGCGGGCGGGAGGACTAGGAGATACGCAGTATTTT. Translation: CSVGRAGGLGDTQYF.

V is TRBV28 and J is TRBJ1-5; 10 bases map to TRBD1. Trimming removed 5 bases from V and 1 base from J; junction bases left unmatched: 2. Germline loops: CDR1 MDHEN, CDR2 SYDVKM. The length of the CDR3 is 15 residues. CDR3 DNA: TGTGCCAGCAGTCGACAGGGGGCGAGCAATCAGCCCCAGCATTTT. Encoded protein: CASSRQGASNQPQHF.

This clone appeared once. The CDR3 nucleotides are TGTGCCAGCAGTCCCCAATCAGCGGGAGGGAAAAACATTCAGTACTTC. Protein: CASSPQSAGGKNIQYF. This sequence joins TRBV28 and TRBJ2-4; 10 nucleotides align to TRBD2. In germline, CDR1 is MDHEN, CDR2 SYDVKM. The CDR3 is 16 amino acids. The junction had 8 bases not matched to a gene; V was cut back by 5 bases and J by 4 bases.

This sequence joins TRBV3-1 (or the pseudogene TRBV3-2) and TRBJ2-5; 11 nucleotides align to TRBD2. The V segment lost 4 bases and the J segment 5 bases; nucleotides outside the gene matches: 3. Germline CDR1 LGHDT, CDR2 YNNKEL (reference sequence). This CDR3 is 14 amino acids long. CDR3 in amino acids: CASSLGTSGETQYF. The CDR3 coding sequence is TGTGCCAGCAGCCTGGGGACTAGCGGTGAGACCCAGTACTTC.

The rearrangement joins TRBV28 to TRBJ2-7; the D is unclear. CDR3 size: 11 residues. Trimming left V 3 bases short and J 5 bases short, with 5 bases between. Per germline, CDR1 MDHEN and CDR2 SYDVKM. The CDR3 spells CASSFVHEQYF. CDR3 in DNA: TGTGCCAGCAGTTTCGTCCACGAGCAGTACTTC.

J is TRBJ2-7 and V is TRBV5-1; 14 bases line up with TRBD2. After removal of 4 bases from V and 4 bases from J, the junction contained 1 base not matched to a gene. Germline V gives CDR1 SGHRS, CDR2 YFSETQ. The CDR3 has 14 residues. This CDR3 is CASSGTSGGYEQYF. CDR3 bases: TGCGCCAGCAGCGGGACTAGCGGGGGTTACGAGCAGTACTTC.

The chain has TRBV9 and TRBJ2-1, with 7 bases that match TRBD2. The CDR3 loop spans 17 amino acids. The V segment lost 4 bases and the J segment 0 bases; nucleotides outside the gene matches: 10. CDR1 is SGDLS, CDR2 YYNGEE, per germline. CDR3 sequence reads: CASSLRRGGNSYNEQFF. CDR3 nucleotides: TGTGCCAGCAGCCTCCGTAGGGGAGGGAACTCCTACAATGAGCAGTTCTTC.

This chain uses TRBV4-1 with TRBJ2-1, with TRBD2 matching 11 bases. Per the germline V gene, CDR1 is MGHRA and CDR2 is YSYEKL. The CDR3 has 17 residues. Trimming removed 1 base from V and 8 bases from J; junction bases left unmatched: 10. DNA of the CDR3: TGCGCCAGCAGCCAAGTAAAGCTAGCGGGAGGTGGGGATGAGCAGTTCTTC. Translation gives CASSQVKLAGGGDEQFF.

The rearrangement joins TRBV3-1 (or the pseudogene TRBV3-2) to TRBJ2-7, with 7 bases aligning to TRBD1. CDR3 length: 16 residues. The germline V gene encodes CDR1 LGHDT and CDR2 YNNKEL (reference sequence). The V and J ends lost 0 bases and 5 bases, in that order; junction bases with no gene match: 10. This CDR3 reads CASSQDMVTGNDEQYF. In DNA form, the CDR3 reads TGTGCCAGCAGCCAAGATATGGTGACAGGGAATGACGAGCAGTACTTC.

The rearrangement joins TRBV6-4 to TRBJ1-2, with D possibly matching TRBD1 (5 bases). Germline values: CDR1 MRHNA, CDR2 SNTAGT. Between the trimmed V and J ends, which lost 4 bases and 7 bases, there was a span of 10 bases. CDR3 length: 12 residues. CDR3 in amino acids: CASSGQGGGYTF. As DNA, the CDR3 is TGTGCCAGCAGTGGCCAGGGCGGTGGCTACACCTTC.

The genes are TRBV27 and TRBJ2-7, with D unclear. The CDR3 totals 14 residues. With 6 bases removed from V and 0 bases from J, the gap between germline ends came to 12 bases. The V gene's germline CDR1 is MNHEY and CDR2 SMNVEV (reference sequence). In DNA, the CDR3 is TGTGCCAGCAGCGCTAGGTGGAGCTCCTACGAGCAGTACTTC. Amino acids: CASSARWSSYEQYF.

V is TRBV10-3 and J is TRBJ2-7; 7 bases align to TRBD2. Trimming removed 0 bases from V and 3 bases from J; junction bases left unmatched: 2. Germline CDR1 ENHRY, CDR2 SYGVKD. CDR3 length: 14 residues. The CDR3 DNA sequence: TGTGCCATCAGTGAGTCTGGGAGGGACTACGAGCAGTACTTC. Translating gives CAISESGRDYEQYF.

The chain combines TRBV5-1 with TRBJ1-3; TRBD1 might be the D (6 bases). The CDR3 spans 17 residues. CDR1 is SGHRS and CDR2 is YFSETQ in the germline V gene. Trimming removed 7 bases from V and 0 bases from J, with 20 bases in between. CDR3 bases: TGCGCCAGCGGCCTTGCGGACAGCCTCACCTCTGGAAACACCATATATTTT. It translates to CASGLADSLTSGNTIYF.

This sequence joins TRBV5-1 and TRBJ1-4; possibly TRBD1 for D (6 bases). The CDR3 covers 16 residues. The V end lost 3 bases, the J end lost 8 bases, and 20 bases lay between the germline ends. Per germline, CDR1 SGHRS and CDR2 YFSETQ. CDR3 residues: CASSSGQGNSREKLFF. DNA of the CDR3: TGCGCCAGCAGCTCGGGGCAGGGGAACTCTCGGGAAAAACTGTTTTTT.

The CDR3 reads CASRRLLEETQYF. The CDR3 DNA reads TGTGCCAGCAGAAGACTGTTAGAGGAGACCCAGTACTTC. This chain joins TRBV12-3 or TRBV12-4 and TRBJ2-5; the D is unclear. This CDR3 contains 13 residues. Trimming cost V 6 bases and J 5 bases, with 13 bases left between them.

The chain joins TRBV15 to TRBJ2-7, with 12 positions matching TRBD1. The CDR3 sequence is 14 residues long. Germline lookup yields CDR1 LNHNV and CDR2 YYDKDF (reference sequence). V dropped 6 bases and J dropped 6; count of bases not matched to a gene: 6. The CDR3 coding sequence is TGTGCCACCAGTAGGGGACAGGGGGCTACCGAGCAGTACTTC. Its protein product is CATSRGQGATEQYF. Supplemented by reference TRBV15 and TRBJ2-7, the full variable domain reads DAMVIQNPRYQVTQFGKPVTLSCSQTLNHNVMYWYQQKSSQAPKLLFHYYDKDFNNEADTPDNFQSRRPNTSFCFLDIRSPGLGDTAMYLCATSRGQGATEQYFGPGTRLTVT.

This clone showed up just once. This chain joins TRBV30 and TRBJ1-6; unclear D gene. This CDR3 has 15 amino acids. The V gene's germline CDR1 is GTSNPN and CDR2 SVGIG (reference sequence). The V and J ends lost 3 bases and 8 bases respectively, with 17 bases between them. In DNA, the CDR3 is TGTGCCTGGAGCCCACCGGGAAACGGGTATTCACCCCTCCACTTT. Protein product: CAWSPPGNGYSPLHF.

J is TRBJ2-3 and V is TRBV5-1; TRBD1 aligns across 9 bases. The CDR3 consists of 15 residues. Unmatched junction bases numbered 6, after V lost 3 bases and J lost 4 bases. Per germline, CDR1 SGHRS and CDR2 YFSETQ. CDR3 in amino acids: CASSYPGQGPDTQYF. The CDR3 region has the DNA TGCGCCAGCAGCTATCCGGGACAGGGACCAGATACGCAGTATTTT.

This chain joins TRBV24-1 and TRBJ2-2, with D possibly being TRBD2 (5 bases). V lost 0 bases and J lost 4, with 17 bases in between. The CDR3 is 18 amino acids. In germline, CDR1 is KGHDR, CDR2 SFDVKD. In nucleotides, the CDR3 is TGTGCCACCAGTGATTTGCCGCCCGAGGGCGAGATCACCGGGGAGCTGTTTTTT. Its translation: CATSDLPPEGEITGELFF.

The chain links TRBV30 to TRBJ1-5, with TRBD1 matching over 8 bases. V gave up 1 base and J gave up 2 bases; unmatched junction bases: 10. The CDR3 has 17 residues. The germline CDR1 and CDR2 sequences are GTSNPN and SVGIG (reference sequence). The CDR3, as DNA: TGTGCCTGGAGTGCGGGGACAGGCCTGTATGGCAATCAGCCCCAGCATTTT. This codes for CAWSAGTGLYGNQPQHF.

The chain carries TRBV28 and TRBJ2-5, with D perhaps TRBD1 (7 bases). The CDR3 length is 15 residues. V lost 2 bases to trimming and J lost 5 bases, with 15 bases between them. CDR1 MDHEN and CDR2 SYDVKM come from the germline V gene. This CDR3 reads CASSLRRSGGETQYF. In nucleotides, the CDR3 is TGTGCCAGCAGTTTAAGACGATCAGGGGGGGAGACCCAGTACTTC.

The chain has TRBV18 and TRBJ2-2; the D gene is possibly TRBD2 (5 bases). The V and J ends lost 2 bases and 3 bases respectively, with 10 bases between them. This CDR3 has 15 residues. Germline lookup yields CDR1 KGHSH and CDR2 LQKENI. The chain's CDR3 is CASSPREGDTGELFF. CDR3 coding DNA: TGTGCCAGCTCACCAAGAGAGGGTGACACCGGGGAGCTGTTTTTT. The complete variable domain, with remaining parts taken from reference TRBV18 and TRBJ2-2, reads NAGVMQNPRHLVRRRGQEARLRCSPMKGHSHVYWYRQLPEEGLKFMVYLQKENIIDESGMPKERFSAEFPKEGPSILRIQQVVRGDSAAYFCASSPREGDTGELFFGEGSRLTVL.